This entry concerns a single TCR beta chain. The sample belongs to a study of cytomegalovirus exposure and HLA in healthy donors. The PCR employed 60 Vbeta primers together with 13 Jbeta primers. Repertoires were generated with immunoSEQ multiplex PCR, while TCRdb's copy carries only in-frame clones and drops some. Altogether 100,000 or so clones are present, about 75% being singletons, with the ten largest covering around 4.8%. The CDR3 extends over 14 amino acids. With 2 bases removed from V and 8 bases from J, the gap between germline ends came to 12 bases. Germline V gene sequence: CDR1 LNHDA, CDR2 SQIVND (reference sequence).

Sequenced input: PBMCs. This sequence was found in a young woman in good health and CMV-seropositive. The chain couples TRBV19 to TRBJ1-4; a possible D gene is TRBD1 (6 bases). The CDR3 region has the DNA TGTGCCAGTAGTATAATGGGGGCCAAGGAAAAACTGTTTTTT. As protein: CASSIMGAKEKLFF.